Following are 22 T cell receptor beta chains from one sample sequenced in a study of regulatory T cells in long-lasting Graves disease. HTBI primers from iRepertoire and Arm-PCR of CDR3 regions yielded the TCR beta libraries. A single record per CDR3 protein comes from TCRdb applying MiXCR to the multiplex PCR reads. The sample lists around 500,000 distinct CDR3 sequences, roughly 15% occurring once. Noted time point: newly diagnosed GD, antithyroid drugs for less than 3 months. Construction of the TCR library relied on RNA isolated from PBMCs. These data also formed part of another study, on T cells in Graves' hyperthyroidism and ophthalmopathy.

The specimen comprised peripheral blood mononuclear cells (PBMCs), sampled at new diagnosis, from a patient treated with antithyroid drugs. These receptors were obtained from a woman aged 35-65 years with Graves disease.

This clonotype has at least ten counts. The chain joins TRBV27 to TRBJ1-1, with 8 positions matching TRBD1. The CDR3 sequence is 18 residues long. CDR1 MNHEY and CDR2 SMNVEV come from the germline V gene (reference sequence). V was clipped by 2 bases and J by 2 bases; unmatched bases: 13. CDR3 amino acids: CASSLTRGTGRFNTEAFF. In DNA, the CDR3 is TGTGCCAGCAGTTTAACACGGGGGACAGGCCGCTTCAACACTGAAGCTTTCTTT.

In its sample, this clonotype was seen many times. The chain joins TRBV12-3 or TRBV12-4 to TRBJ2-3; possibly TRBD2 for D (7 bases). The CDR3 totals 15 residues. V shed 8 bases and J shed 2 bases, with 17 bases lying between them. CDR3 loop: CASRAWGGLTDTQYF. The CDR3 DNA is TGTGCCAGCCGCGCATGGGGGGGCCTCACAGATACGCAGTATTTT.

The CDR3 here is CASSLMTQETQYF. The CDR3 DNA is TGTGCCAGCAGCTTAATGACCCAAGAGACCCAGTACTTC. V usage is TRBV7-2 and J usage is TRBJ2-5, with unresolved D. The V gene's germline CDR1 is SGHTA and CDR2 FQGNSA. This CDR3 contains 13 residues. V lost 2 bases, J lost 1 base, and 5 bases lay in between.

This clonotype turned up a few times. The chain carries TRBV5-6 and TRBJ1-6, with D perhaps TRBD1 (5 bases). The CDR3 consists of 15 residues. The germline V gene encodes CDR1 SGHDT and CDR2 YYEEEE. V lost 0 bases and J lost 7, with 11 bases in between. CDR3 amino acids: CASSLDGQSNSPLHF. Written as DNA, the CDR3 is TGTGCCAGCAGCTTGGACGGACAAAGCAATTCACCCCTCCACTTT.

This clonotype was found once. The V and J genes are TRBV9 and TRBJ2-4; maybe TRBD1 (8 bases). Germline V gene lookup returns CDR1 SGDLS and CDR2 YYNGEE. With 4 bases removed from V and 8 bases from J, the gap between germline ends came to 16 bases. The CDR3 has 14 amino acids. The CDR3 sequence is CASSTGGGIDIQYF. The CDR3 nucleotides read TGTGCCAGCAGCACAGGGGGGGGGATAGACATTCAGTACTTC.

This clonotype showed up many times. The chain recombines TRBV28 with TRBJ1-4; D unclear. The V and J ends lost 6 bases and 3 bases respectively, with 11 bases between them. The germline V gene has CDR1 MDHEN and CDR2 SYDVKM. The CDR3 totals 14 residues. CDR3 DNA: TGTGCCAGCAGCTCACCCCTCTCTAATGAAAAACTGTTTTTT. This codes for CASSSPLSNEKLFF.

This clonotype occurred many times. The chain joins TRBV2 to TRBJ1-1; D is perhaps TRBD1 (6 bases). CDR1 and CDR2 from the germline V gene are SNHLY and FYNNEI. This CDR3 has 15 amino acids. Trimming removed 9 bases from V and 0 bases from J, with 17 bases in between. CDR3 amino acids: CASRWAGELNTEAFF. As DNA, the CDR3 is TGTGCCAGTAGGTGGGCAGGGGAATTGAACACTGAAGCTTTCTTT.

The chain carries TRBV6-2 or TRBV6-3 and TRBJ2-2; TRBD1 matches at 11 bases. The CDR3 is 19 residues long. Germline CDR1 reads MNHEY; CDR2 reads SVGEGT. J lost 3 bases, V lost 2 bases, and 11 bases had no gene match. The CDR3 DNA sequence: TGTGCCAGCAGTTACCCTTTTTTTCCGGGACAGGGGGACACCGGGGAGCTGTTTTTT. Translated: CASSYPFFPGQGDTGELFF.

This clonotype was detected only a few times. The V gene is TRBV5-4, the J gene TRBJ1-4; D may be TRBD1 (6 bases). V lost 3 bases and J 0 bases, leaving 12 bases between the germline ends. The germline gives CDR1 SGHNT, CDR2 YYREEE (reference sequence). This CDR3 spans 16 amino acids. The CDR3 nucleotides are TGTGCCAGCAGCTCGGACAGCTCTGCAACTAATGAAAAACTGTTTTTT. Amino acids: CASSSDSSATNEKLFF.

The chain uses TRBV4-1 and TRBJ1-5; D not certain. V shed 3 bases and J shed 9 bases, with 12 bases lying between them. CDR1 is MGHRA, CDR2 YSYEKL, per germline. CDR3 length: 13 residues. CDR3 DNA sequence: TGCGCCAGCAGCCAGATGGAGGGTATGCCCCAGCATTTT. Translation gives CASSQMEGMPQHF.

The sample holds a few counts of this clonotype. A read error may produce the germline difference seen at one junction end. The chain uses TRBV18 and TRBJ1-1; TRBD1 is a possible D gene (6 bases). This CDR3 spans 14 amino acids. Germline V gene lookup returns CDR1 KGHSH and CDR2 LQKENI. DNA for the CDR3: TGTGCCAGCTCACCCCTCAGCCGGGACACCAAGTGGGGCTTT. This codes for CASSPLSRDTKWGF.

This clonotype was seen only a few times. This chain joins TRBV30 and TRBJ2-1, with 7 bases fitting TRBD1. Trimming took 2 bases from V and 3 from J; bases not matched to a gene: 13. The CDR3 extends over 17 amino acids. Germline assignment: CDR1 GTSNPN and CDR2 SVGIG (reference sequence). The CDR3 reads CAWSPISGQKFYNEQFF. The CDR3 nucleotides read TGTGCCTGGAGTCCCATTTCGGGACAGAAATTCTACAATGAGCAGTTCTTC.

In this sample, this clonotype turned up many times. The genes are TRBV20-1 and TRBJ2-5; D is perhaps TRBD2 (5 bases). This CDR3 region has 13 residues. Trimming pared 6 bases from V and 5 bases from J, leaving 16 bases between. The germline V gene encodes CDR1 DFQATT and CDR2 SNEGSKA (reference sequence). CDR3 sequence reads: CSAGQTRGETQYF. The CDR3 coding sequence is TGCAGTGCGGGTCAGACTCGAGGGGAGACCCAGTACTTC.

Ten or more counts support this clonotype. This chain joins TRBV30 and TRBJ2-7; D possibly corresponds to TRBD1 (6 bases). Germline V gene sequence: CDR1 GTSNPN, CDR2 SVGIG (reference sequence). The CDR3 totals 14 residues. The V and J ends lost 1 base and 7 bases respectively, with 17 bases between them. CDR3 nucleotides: TGTGCCTGGAGTGCTACAGACAGGCGGCAAGAGCAGTACTTC. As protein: CAWSATDRRQEQYF.

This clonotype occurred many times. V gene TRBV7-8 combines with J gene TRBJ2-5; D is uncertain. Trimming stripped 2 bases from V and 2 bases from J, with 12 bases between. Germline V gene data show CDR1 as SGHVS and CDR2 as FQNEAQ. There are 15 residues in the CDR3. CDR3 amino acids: CASSLWGGSQETQYF. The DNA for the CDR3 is TGTGCCAGCAGCTTATGGGGTGGATCTCAAGAGACCCAGTACTTC.

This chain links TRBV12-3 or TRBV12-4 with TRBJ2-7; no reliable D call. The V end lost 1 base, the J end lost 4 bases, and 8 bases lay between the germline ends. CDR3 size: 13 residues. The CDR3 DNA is TGTGCCAGCAGTTTAGAATTTGGTTACGAGCAGTACTTC. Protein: CASSLEFGYEQYF.

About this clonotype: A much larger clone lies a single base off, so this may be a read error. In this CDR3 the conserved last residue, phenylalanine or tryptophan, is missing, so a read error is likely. The CDR3 DNA reads TGTGCCAGCAGCTCAACCCCTCCAAGCACTGAAGCTTTCTCT. The encoded protein is CASSSTPPSTEAFS. The chain is built from TRBV3-1 and TRBJ1-1; D is ambiguous. V was clipped by 5 bases and J by 4 bases, with 14 bases between them. The germline gives CDR1 LGHDT, CDR2 YNNKEL (reference sequence). The CDR3 spans 14 residues.

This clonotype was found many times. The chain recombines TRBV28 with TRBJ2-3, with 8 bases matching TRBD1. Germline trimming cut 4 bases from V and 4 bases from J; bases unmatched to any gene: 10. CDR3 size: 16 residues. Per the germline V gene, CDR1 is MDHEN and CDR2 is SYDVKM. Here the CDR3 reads CASSSLPGQESDTQYF. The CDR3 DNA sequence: TGTGCCAGCAGTTCCCTCCCGGGACAGGAGTCAGATACGCAGTATTTT.

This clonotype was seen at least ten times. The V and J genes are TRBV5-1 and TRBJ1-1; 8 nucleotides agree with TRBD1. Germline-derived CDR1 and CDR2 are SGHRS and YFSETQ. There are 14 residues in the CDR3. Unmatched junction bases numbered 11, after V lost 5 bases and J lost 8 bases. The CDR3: CASRDRTGMGEAFF. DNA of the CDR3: TGCGCCAGCAGGGACCGGACAGGGATGGGGGAAGCTTTCTTT. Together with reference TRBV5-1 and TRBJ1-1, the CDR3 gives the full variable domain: KAGVTQTPRYLIKTRGQQVTLSCSPISGHRSVSWYQQTPGQGLQFLFEYFSETQRNKGNFPGRFSGRQFSNSRSEMNVSTLELGDSALYLCASRDRTGMGEAFFGQGTRLTVV.

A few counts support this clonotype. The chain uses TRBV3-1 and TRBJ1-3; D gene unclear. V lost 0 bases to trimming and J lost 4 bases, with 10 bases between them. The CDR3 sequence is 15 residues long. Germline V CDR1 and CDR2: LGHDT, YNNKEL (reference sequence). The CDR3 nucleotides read TGTGCCAGCAGCCAAGAGCAGGTCCGGGGAAACACCATATATTTT. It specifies CASSQEQVRGNTIYF. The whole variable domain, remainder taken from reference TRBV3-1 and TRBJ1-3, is DTAVSQTPKYLVTQMGNDKSIKCEQNLGHDTMYWYKQDSKKFLKIMFSYNNKELIINETVPNRFSPKSPDKAHLNLHINSLELGDSAVYFCASSQEQVRGNTIYFGEGSWLTVV.

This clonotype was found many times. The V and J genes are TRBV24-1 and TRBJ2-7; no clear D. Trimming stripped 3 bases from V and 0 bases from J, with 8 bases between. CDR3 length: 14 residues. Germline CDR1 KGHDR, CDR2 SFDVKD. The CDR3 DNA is TGTGCCACCAGTGATCCGACCGACTCCTACGAGCAGTACTTC. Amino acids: CATSDPTDSYEQYF.

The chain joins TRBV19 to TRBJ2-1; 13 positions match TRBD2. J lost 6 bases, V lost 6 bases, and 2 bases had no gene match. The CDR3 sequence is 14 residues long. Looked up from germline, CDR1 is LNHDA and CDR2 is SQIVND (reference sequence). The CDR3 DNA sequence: TGTGCCAGTAGAAGGACTAGCGGGGGCAATGAGCAGTTCTTC. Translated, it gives CASRRTSGGNEQFF.